The 4 T cell receptor beta chains presented below share a single source sample, sequenced in a study of radiotherapy plus CTLA-4 blockade in lung cancer. The data were produced by immunoSEQ multiplex PCR, yet TCRdb's version contains in-frame clones alone and is incomplete. The sample comprises over 100,000 clones, 85% to 90% of which are singletons, and roughly 7% rests with the top ten. Sample: peripheral blood, taken from a patient treated with radiotherapy plus ipilimumab. The receptors stem from a human donor with non-small cell lung cancer that progressed on radiotherapy plus ipilimumab.

The DNA for the CDR3 is TGTGCCAGCAAACTAGAGGGGCACAATGAGCAGTTCTTC. This codes for CASKLEGHNEQFF. This rearrangement joins TRBV6-5 to TRBJ2-1; TRBD1 or TRBD2 may be the D gene (5 bases each). Between the trimmed V and J ends, which lost 7 bases and 5 bases, there was a span of 12 bases. Germline CDR1 reads MNHEY; CDR2 reads SVGAGI. This CDR3 has 13 residues.

The chain links TRBV5-1 to TRBJ1-1; 7 bases are shared with TRBD1. Germline CDR1 SGHRS, CDR2 YFSETQ. The J segment lost 2 bases and the V segment lost 4 bases, leaving 11 bases of the junction unmatched. CDR3 length: 16 residues. The CDR3 DNA sequence: TGCGCCAGCAGCCCCCGGGTAGGGGGCGATAACACTGAAGCTTTCTTT. Its protein is CASSPRVGGDNTEAFF.

DNA of the CDR3: TGTGCCAGCAGTTCCCCAGGGAACACTGAAGCTTTCTTT. It is translated as CASSSPGNTEAFF. The V and J genes are TRBV6-5 and TRBJ1-1; D not resolved. V lost 4 bases and J lost 1, with 7 bases in between. This CDR3 is built from 13 residues. CDR1 is MNHEY, CDR2 SVGAGI, per germline.

The chain is built from TRBV6-5 and TRBJ1-5; unclear D gene. Germline lookup yields CDR1 MNHEY and CDR2 SVGAGI. CDR3 length: 13 amino acids. The ends were cut back, 5 bases at V and 4 bases at J, with 9 bases in the middle. CDR3 protein: CASSDDGNQPQHF. In nucleotides, the CDR3 is TGTGCCAGCAGTGATGACGGAAATCAGCCCCAGCATTTT.